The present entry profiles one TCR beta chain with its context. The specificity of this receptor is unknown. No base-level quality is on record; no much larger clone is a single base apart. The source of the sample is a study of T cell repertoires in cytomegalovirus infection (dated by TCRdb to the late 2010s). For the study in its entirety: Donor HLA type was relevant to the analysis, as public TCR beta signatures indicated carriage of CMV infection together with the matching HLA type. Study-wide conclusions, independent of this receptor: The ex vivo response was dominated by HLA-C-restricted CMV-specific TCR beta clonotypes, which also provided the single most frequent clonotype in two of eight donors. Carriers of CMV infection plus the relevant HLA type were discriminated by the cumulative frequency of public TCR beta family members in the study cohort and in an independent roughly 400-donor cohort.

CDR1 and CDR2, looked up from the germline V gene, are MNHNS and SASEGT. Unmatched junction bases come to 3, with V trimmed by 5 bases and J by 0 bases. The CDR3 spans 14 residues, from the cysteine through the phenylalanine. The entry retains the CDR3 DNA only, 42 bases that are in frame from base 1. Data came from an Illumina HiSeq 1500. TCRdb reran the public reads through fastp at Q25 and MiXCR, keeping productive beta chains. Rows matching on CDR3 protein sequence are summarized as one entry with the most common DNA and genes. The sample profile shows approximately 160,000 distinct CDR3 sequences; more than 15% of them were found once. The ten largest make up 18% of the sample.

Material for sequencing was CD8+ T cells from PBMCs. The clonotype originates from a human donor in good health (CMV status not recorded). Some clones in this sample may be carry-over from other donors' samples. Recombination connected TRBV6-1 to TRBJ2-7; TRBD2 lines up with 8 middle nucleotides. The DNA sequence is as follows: TGTGCCAGCAGTAGCGGGAGAAACTCCTACGAGCAGTACTTC. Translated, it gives CASSSGRNSYEQYF.